This entry lists 17 T cell receptor beta chains sequenced from one sample in a study of shared clonotypes between healthy human individuals. The repertoire was sequenced with immunoSEQ multiplex PCR; TCRdb's copy has only in-frame clones and lacks some. This table holds millions of clones, under 95% found once. Naive CD8 cells, CD45RO-negative and positively selected for CCR7, excluded terminally differentiated effector memory CD45RA+ cells. The sample comprised naive CD8+ T cells from PBMCs. The receptors originated from a man between 18 and 35 years old in good health. Some clones in this sample may be carry-over from other donors' samples.

This chain connects TRBV15 to TRBJ1-5; D might be TRBD1 (5 bases). Germline CDR1 is LNHNV and CDR2 is YYDKDF (reference sequence). CDR3 length: 16 residues. Trimming shortened V by 3 bases and J by 6 bases, and 18 bases separated the two germline ends. CDR3 DNA: TGTGCCACCAGCAGTGCCCACCGGCAGGGCGCTCAGCCCCAGCATTTT. This gives the protein CATSSAHRQGAQPQHF. The variable domain in full, with the rest retrieved from reference TRBV15 and TRBJ1-5, is DAMVIQNPRYQVTQFGKPVTLSCSQTLNHNVMYWYQQKSSQAPKLLFHYYDKDFNNEADTPDNFQSRRPNTSFCFLDIRSPGLGDTAMYLCATSSAHRQGAQPQHFGDGTRLSIL.

The V and J genes are TRBV5-4 and TRBJ2-5, with D maybe TRBD1 (6 bases). Trimming left V 1 base short and J 2 bases short, with 9 bases between. Germline V CDR1 and CDR2: SGHNT, YYREEE (reference sequence). This CDR3 spans 14 amino acids. The CDR3 bases are TGTGCCAGCAGCTTGTGGACAGAGCAAGAGACCCAGTACTTC. Its translation is CASSLWTEQETQYF.

This rearrangement joins TRBV9 to TRBJ2-3; 7 nucleotides line up with TRBD2. J was trimmed by 2 bases and V by 4 bases; bases with no gene match: 10. The CDR3 loop spans 16 amino acids. The germline CDR1 and CDR2 sequences are SGDLS and YYNGEE. DNA of the CDR3: TGTGCCAGCAGCTTCCGAAGGGGAGGGTCCACAGATACGCAGTATTTT. Amino acids: CASSFRRGGSTDTQYF.

Turning to this clone: The same CDR3 also results from other DNA sequences found in this sample. The chain has TRBV27 and TRBJ2-7; 7 nucleotides line up with TRBD2. The germline gives CDR1 MNHEY, CDR2 SMNVEV (reference sequence). J was trimmed by 2 bases and V by 5 bases; bases with no gene match: 6. The CDR3 contains 14 residues. The CDR3 loop reads CASSLSGLTYEQYF. The CDR3 DNA reads TGTGCCAGCAGTCTTAGCGGGCTCACCTACGAGCAGTACTTC.

V is TRBV7-6 and J is TRBJ2-7; D is undetermined. Germline CDR1 SGHVS, CDR2 FNYEAQ. The CDR3 consists of 13 residues. The V end was cut by 5 bases, the J end by 3 bases, with 11 bases between. The CDR3 protein is CASSPGPYYEQYF. The CDR3 nucleotides are TGTGCCAGCAGCCCCGGTCCTTACTACGAGCAGTACTTC. The full variable domain, its missing parts supplied by reference TRBV7-6 and TRBJ2-7, is GAGVSQSPRYKVTKRGQDVALRCDPISGHVSLYWYRQALGQGPEFLTYFNYEAQQDKSGLPNDRFSAERPEGSISTLTIQRTEQRDSAMYRCASSPGPYYEQYFGPGTRLTVT.

The V and J genes are TRBV28 and TRBJ2-7, with 12 bases identical to TRBD2. Germline V CDR1 and CDR2: MDHEN, SYDVKM. V shed 4 bases and J 0 bases; nucleotides not matched to a gene: 4. CDR3 length: 16 residues. In DNA form, the CDR3 reads TGTGCCAGCAGTTCCCCGACTAGCGGGAGCTCCTACGAGCAGTACTTC. This translates into CASSSPTSGSSYEQYF. The entire variable domain, with the rest obtained from reference TRBV28 and TRBJ2-7, is as follows: DVKVTQSSRYLVKRTGEKVFLECVQDMDHENMFWYRQDPGLGLRLIYFSYDVKMKEKGDIPEGYSVSREKKERFSLILESASTNQTSMYLCASSSPTSGSSYEQYFGPGTRLTVT.

CDR3 residues: CASSLQRGGESSYNEQFF. The CDR3 DNA sequence: TGCGCCAGCAGCCTCCAGAGGGGAGGCGAGAGCTCCTACAATGAGCAGTTCTTC. The chain joins TRBV4-1 to TRBJ2-1; possibly TRBD2 for D (6 bases). Germline V gene data show CDR1 as MGHRA and CDR2 as YSYEKL. The length of the CDR3 is 18 residues. The germline V and J ends were trimmed by 4 bases and 0 bases, with 19 bases remaining between them.

This chain links TRBV10-3 with TRBJ1-5; D gene uncertain. The germline V gene has CDR1 ENHRY and CDR2 SYGVKD. The CDR3 spans 13 residues. The V and J ends lost 10 bases and 0 bases respectively, with 10 bases between them. In DNA form, the CDR3 reads TGTGCCACCTTTACCGATAGCAATCAGCCCCAGCATTTT. Encoded protein: CATFTDSNQPQHF.

This clone has a handful of counts. The chain employs TRBV7-9 and TRBJ1-1; 9 bases line up with TRBD1. The CDR3 covers 13 residues. The V segment lost 3 bases and the J segment 7 bases; nucleotides outside the gene matches: 3. Germline V lookup: CDR1 SEHNR, CDR2 FQNEAQ (reference sequence). CDR3 protein: CASSLGQGNEAFF. CDR3 bases: TGTGCCAGCAGCTTGGGACAGGGCAATGAAGCTTTCTTT.

The chain is built from TRBV9 and TRBJ1-2, with 7 bases lining up with TRBD1. The CDR3 covers 14 residues. Germline CDR1 and CDR2: SGDLS and YYNGEE. The V gene end was trimmed by 3 bases and the J gene end by 6 bases; junction bases not matched to a gene: 8. The CDR3 region has the DNA TGTGCCAGCAGCGCCTCGGACAGGACGAATGGCTACACCTTC. This gives the protein CASSASDRTNGYTF.

The V gene is TRBV6-6, the J gene TRBJ2-1, with 8 bases that match TRBD1. Germline V gene data show CDR1 as MNHNY and CDR2 as SVGAGI (reference sequence). With 1 base clipped from V and 8 bases from J, the junction kept 7 bases outside the gene matches. The CDR3 runs 15 residues. CDR3 nucleotide sequence: TGTGCCAGCAGTTACTTGGACAGGGTAAACGATGAGCAGTTCTTC. Translating gives CASSYLDRVNDEQFF.

Comment on this clone: Other DNA variants within this sample encode the same CDR3. The chain joins TRBV9 to TRBJ2-1, with TRBD2 matching 9 bases. The CDR3 totals 16 residues. Germline V CDR1 and CDR2: SGDLS, YYNGEE. V lost 0 bases, J lost 2 bases, and 3 bases stayed unmatched. CDR3 sequence (DNA): TGTGCCAGCAGCGTAGTTGCGGGAGGGCCCTACAATGAGCAGTTCTTC. Protein: CASSVVAGGPYNEQFF.

V usage is TRBV10-3 and J usage is TRBJ2-7; TRBD1 matches at 7 bases. V shed 8 bases, J shed 2 bases, and the junction held 6 bases outside the gene matches. CDR1 and CDR2 (germline): ENHRY, SYGVKD. The CDR3 spans 13 residues. The CDR3 sequence is CAIGQEPAYEQYF. DNA for the CDR3: TGTGCCATCGGACAGGAGCCTGCCTACGAGCAGTACTTC.

This clone was detected only once. The rearrangement uses TRBV5-4 and TRBJ2-2; unclear D gene. Germline V CDR1 and CDR2: SGHNT, YYREEE (reference sequence). V lost 3 bases and J 3 bases, leaving 6 bases between the germline ends. The CDR3 contains 13 residues. The CDR3 reads CASSYGYTGELFF. The CDR3 bases are TGTGCCAGCAGCTACGGATACACCGGGGAGCTGTTTTTT. The full variable domain, rest sourced from reference TRBV5-4 and TRBJ2-2, is ETGVTQSPTHLIKTRGQQVTLRCSSQSGHNTVSWYQQALGQGPQFIFQYYREEENGRGNFPPRFSGLQFPNYSSELNVNALELDDSALYLCASSYGYTGELFFGEGSRLTVL.

CDR3 in DNA: TGTGCCAGCAGCATTTTGCCCACAGGGAGAGAGACCCAGTACTTC. Translation: CASSILPTGRETQYF. The chain uses TRBV13 and TRBJ2-5; D possibly corresponds to TRBD1 (6 bases). V was trimmed by 5 bases and J by 4 bases, leaving 17 bases between them. The CDR3 has 15 residues. Germline V gene data show CDR1 as PRHDT and CDR2 as FYEKMQ (reference sequence).

This sequence joins TRBV6-1 and TRBJ2-7; 9 nucleotides agree with TRBD2. The germline gives CDR1 MNHNS, CDR2 SASEGT. The CDR3 is 13 residues long. Trimming cost V 10 bases and J 7 bases; bases outside gene matches: 11. Here the CDR3 DNA reads TGTGCCACCACCGGGACTAGCCTGCAAGAGCAGTACTTC. Amino acids: CATTGTSLQEQYF.

The chain has TRBV6-1 and TRBJ2-7, with a possible D match to TRBD2 (6 bases). The CDR3 is 16 amino acids. V was clipped by 1 base and J by 1 base, with 14 bases between them. Germline CDR1 is MNHNS and CDR2 is SASEGT. The CDR3 loop is CASSEEVTSISYEQYF. CDR3 nucleotide sequence: TGTGCCAGCAGTGAAGAGGTCACTAGCATTTCCTACGAGCAGTACTTC.